Listed below are T cell receptor beta chains from one sample, sequenced in a study of shared clonotypes between healthy human individuals. Sequencing was performed with immunoSEQ multiplex PCR; in TCRdb, only in-frame clones are kept and a portion is missing. Of more than 1.2 million clones listed, 98% to 99% are singletons. Source material: naive CD4+ T cells sorted from blood. The source is a man in his thirties or forties in good health. The CDR3 runs from the conserved cysteine through the conserved F or W. Fields, in order: clone size, V gene, D gene, CDR3 length, J gene, CDR3 protein, CDR3 DNA. The D gene is left open where the match is weak. Not every row has a clone size; where given, it reads once, few, many or a size class.

-	TRBV7-2	-	16	TRBJ2-2	CASSLESTARTGELFF	TGTGCCAGCAGCTTAGAGTCGACTGCCAGGACCGGGGAGCTGTTTTTT
-	TRBV5-5	TRBD1	16	TRBJ2-5	CASSLIGTGGLETQYF	TGTGCCAGCAGCTTGATTGGGACAGGGGGTTTGGAGACCCAGTACTTC
-	TRBV5-1	-	13	TRBJ2-3	CASSYSSTDTQYF	TGCGCCAGCAGCTACTCAAGCACAGATACGCAGTATTTT
-	TRBV5-1	TRBD2	15	TRBJ2-1	CASSAGLAGGNEQFF	TGCGCCAGCAGCGCCGGACTAGCGGGAGGGAATGAGCAGTTCTTC
-	TRBV9	TRBD2	15	TRBJ2-1	CASSVTGTTHNEQFF	TGTGCCAGCAGCGTGACCGGGACTACCCACAATGAGCAGTTCTTC
-	TRBV9	-	14	TRBJ2-7	CASSVGVFSYEQYF	TGTGCCAGCAGCGTAGGGGTATTCTCCTACGAGCAGTACTTC
-	TRBV2	-	13	TRBJ2-1	CASRENSVNEQFF	TGTGCCAGCAGAGAAAATAGCGTCAATGAGCAGTTCTTC
-	TRBV6-1	TRBD2	15	TRBJ2-7	CASNQGLAGSYEQYF	TGTGCCAGCAACCAAGGACTAGCGGGATCCTACGAGCAGTACTTC
-	TRBV5-1	-	14	TRBJ1-3	CASSRGSSGNTIYF	TGCGCCAGCAGCCGAGGGAGCTCTGGAAACACCATATATTTT
-	TRBV27	TRBD2	15	TRBJ2-1	CASRSQLAGYNEQFF	TGTGCCAGCAGATCACAGCTAGCGGGGTACAATGAGCAGTTCTTC
-	TRBV6-6	-	14	TRBJ1-2	CASSPRGEDYGYTF	TGTGCCAGCAGCCCCAGGGGAGAGGACTATGGCTACACCTTC
-	TRBV5-1	-	13	TRBJ2-7	CASSLEGINEQYF	TGCGCCAGCAGCTTGGAGGGTATAAACGAGCAGTACTTC
-	TRBV19	-	15	TRBJ2-5	CASSKGDLMAETQYF	TGTGCCAGTAGTAAAGGGGACCTAATGGCAGAGACCCAGTACTTC
-	TRBV7-9	TRBD2	16	TRBJ2-7	CASSKGLAGAAREQYF	TGTGCCAGCAGCAAAGGACTAGCGGGGGCCGCGAGGGAGCAGTACTTC
-	TRBV6-6	-	13	TRBJ1-5	CASTTGLNQPQHF	TGTGCCAGCACCACAGGTTTAAATCAGCCCCAGCATTTT
-	TRBV2	TRBD2	13	TRBJ2-2	CATLAEDTGELFF	TGTGCCACACTAGCGGAGGACACCGGGGAGCTGTTTTTT
few	TRBV7-8	TRBD1	15	TRBJ1-5	CASSLEQGAGQPQHF	TGTGCCAGCAGCTTAGAGCAGGGGGCCGGCCAGCCCCAGCATTTT
-	TRBV19	TRBD2	14	TRBJ2-2	CASRKRENTGELFF	TGTGCCAGTAGGAAGCGGGAGAACACCGGGGAGCTGTTTTTT
-	TRBV6-5	-	13	TRBJ2-1	CASHGGIYNEQFF	TGTGCCAGCCACGGCGGGATATACAATGAGCAGTTCTTC
-	TRBV28	-	14	TRBJ2-7	CASSGWGETDEQYF	TGTGCCAGCAGCGGATGGGGCGAAACGGACGAGCAGTACTTC
-	TRBV11-2	TRBD2	16	TRBJ2-3	CASSLRGGDLTDTQYF	TGTGCCAGCAGCTTACGCGGGGGGGACCTCACAGATACGCAGTATTTT
-	TRBV11-2	-	13	TRBJ2-5	CASSRGAQETQYF	TGTGCCAGCAGCCGGGGGGCCCAAGAGACCCAGTACTTC
-	TRBV18	TRBD1	16	TRBJ2-3	CASSPRTGSLTDTQYF	TGTGCCAGCTCACCTAGGACAGGGAGCCTCACAGATACGCAGTATTTT
-	TRBV28	TRBD2	15	TRBJ2-1	CASSTTSGVFNEQFF	TGTGCCAGCAGTACGACTAGCGGGGTCTTCAATGAGCAGTTCTTC
-	TRBV5-1	TRBD2	16	TRBJ2-1	CASSPDGVSGRNEQFF	TGCGCCAGCAGCCCGGACGGGGTTAGCGGGAGGAATGAGCAGTTCTTC
-	TRBV5-8	-	12	TRBJ2-1	CASSLILRGRFF	TGTGCCAGCAGCTTGATCTTACGGGGTCGGTTCTTC
-	TRBV5-1	TRBD2	14	TRBJ2-7	CASSLASGSYEQYF	TGCGCCAGCAGCTTGGCTAGCGGGAGTTACGAGCAGTACTTC
-	TRBV27	TRBD2	14	TRBJ2-2	CASSSGGRGGELFF	TGTGCCAGCAGTTCCGGCGGGAGGGGCGGGGAGCTGTTTTTT
-	TRBV12-5	TRBD2	17	TRBJ2-1	CASGSGNKRESIGEQFF	TGTGCTAGTGGTTCAGGCAACAAGCGGGAGTCCATAGGTGAGCAGTTCTTC
-	TRBV14	-	16	TRBJ2-7	CASSPFPNRRDYEQYF	TGTGCCAGCAGCCCCTTCCCGAACCGTCGGGATTACGAGCAGTACTTC
-	TRBV7-3	-	13	TRBJ2-3	CASSLDDTDTQYF	TGTGCCAGCAGTCTGGACGACACAGATACGCAGTATTTT
-	TRBV10-2	TRBD2	16	TRBJ2-3	CASTDAWQAGADTQYF	TGCGCCAGCACCGACGCGTGGCAGGCGGGGGCAGATACGCAGTATTTT
-	TRBV1	-	14	TRBJ2-1	CTSSRGTCKNEQFF	TGCACCAGCAGCCGGGGGACTTGTAAAAATGAGCAGTTCTTC
-	TRBV28	-	13	TRBJ2-2	CASGILMTGELFF	TGTGCCAGCGGAATTCTGATGACCGGGGAGCTGTTTTTT
-	TRBV5-4	TRBD1	13	TRBJ2-7	CASREDRAHEQYF	TGTGCCAGCAGGGAAGACAGGGCCCACGAGCAGTACTTC
-	TRBV28	TRBD2	16	TRBJ2-2	CASIGLAGSDTGELFF	TGTGCCAGCATCGGACTAGCGGGATCCGACACCGGGGAGCTGTTTTTT
once	TRBV4-2	TRBD2	17	TRBJ2-1	CASSRGTSPDMYNEQFF	TGTGCCAGCAGCCGCGGGACTAGCCCCGATATGTACAATGAGCAGTTCTTC
-	TRBV19	TRBD1	17	TRBJ2-1	CASRPGQGAYNYNEQFF	TGTGCCAGCCGCCCGGGACAGGGGGCCTATAATTACAATGAGCAGTTCTTC
-	TRBV9	TRBD2	16	TRBJ2-1	CASSARLAGPYNEQFF	TGTGCCAGCAGCGCCCGTTTAGCGGGGCCCTACAATGAGCAGTTCTTC
-	TRBV19	-	15	TRBJ2-7	CASSIGSRAQGEQYF	TGTGCCAGTAGTATCGGTAGCCGAGCGCAAGGCGAGCAGTACTTC
once	TRBV9	-	18	TRBJ2-1	CASSAFLQGAGSYNEQFF	TGTGCCAGCAGCGCTTTTTTACAGGGAGCGGGATCCTACAATGAGCAGTTCTTC
-	TRBV5-1	TRBD1	16	TRBJ1-1	CASSSGRGRSGTEAFF	TGCGCCAGCAGCTCGGGAAGGGGGCGAAGCGGCACTGAAGCTTTCTTT
-	TRBV5-1	TRBD2	16	TRBJ2-7	CASSPLTSADSYEQYF	TGCGCCAGCAGCCCCCTTACTAGCGCGGACTCCTACGAGCAGTACTTC